A selection of T cell receptor beta chains follows, all from one sample in a study of blood T cell repertoires in COVID-19. Only in-frame clones appear in the TCRdb table, and some are missing; sequencing was by immunoSEQ multiplex PCR. The data show about 140,000 clones, with 76% seen just once and roughly 4.7% held by the top ten. The sample taken for sequencing was peripheral blood. These receptors all come from a woman aged 80 or over with active or convalescent COVID-19. CDR3s include the opening cysteine and the closing phenylalanine or tryptophan. D genes are given only for firm matches. The listing skips clone size in some rows; elsewhere it reads once, few, many or a size class.

v_call: TRBV18; j_call: TRBJ1-1; clone_size: .; d_call: TRBD1; cdr3_aa: CASSPKGAATEAFF; cdr3_nt: TGTGCCAGCTCACCAAAGGGGGCCGCCACTGAAGCTTTCTTT
v_call: TRBV5-1; j_call: TRBJ2-5; clone_size: .; d_call: TRBD1; cdr3_aa: CASSGWDRGLATQYF; cdr3_nt: TGCGCCAGCAGCGGCTGGGACAGGGGGTTGGCGACCCAGTACTTC
v_call: TRBV13; j_call: TRBJ2-4; clone_size: .; d_call: TRBD2; cdr3_aa: CASSLRTSGSRAKNIQYF; cdr3_nt: TGTGCCAGCAGCTTACGGACTAGCGGGTCGCGGGCCAAAAACATTCAGTACTTC
v_call: TRBV27; j_call: TRBJ1-1; clone_size: .; d_call: TRBD1; cdr3_aa: CASSKGQEAFF; cdr3_nt: TGTGCCAGCAGCAAGGGACAGGAAGCTTTCTTT
v_call: TRBV10-2; j_call: TRBJ2-7; clone_size: .; d_call: TRBD2; cdr3_aa: CASSATSGGPYEQYF; cdr3_nt: TGCGCCAGCAGCGCTACTAGCGGGGGTCCCTACGAGCAGTACTTC
v_call: TRBV6-6; j_call: TRBJ1-2; clone_size: .; d_call: .; cdr3_aa: CASSLGAPSSNNYTF; cdr3_nt: TGTGCCAGCTCTTTAGGGGCCCCCTCCTCCAATAACTACACCTTC
v_call: TRBV7-8; j_call: TRBJ1-6; clone_size: few; d_call: .; cdr3_aa: CASSLQGGPNSPLHF; cdr3_nt: TGTGCCAGCAGCTTACAGGGCGGCCCAAATTCACCCCTCCACTTT
v_call: TRBV7-8; j_call: TRBJ2-5; clone_size: .; d_call: TRBD2; cdr3_aa: CASSPVRAGGPPRAQYF; cdr3_nt: TGTGCCAGCAGCCCGGTTCGGGCGGGGGGGCCTCCGCGTGCCCAGTACTTC
v_call: TRBV15; j_call: TRBJ2-1; clone_size: few; d_call: TRBD2; cdr3_aa: CATSRDSRGLAGEQFF; cdr3_nt: TGTGCCACCAGCAGAGATTCGAGGGGACTAGCGGGGGAGCAGTTCTTC
v_call: TRBV6-5; j_call: TRBJ2-3; clone_size: few; d_call: TRBD2; cdr3_aa: CASSYARTSGGPSDF; cdr3_nt: TGTGCCAGCAGTTACGCACGGACTAGCGGGGGCCCGTCAGATTTT
v_call: TRBV9; j_call: TRBJ2-2; clone_size: .; d_call: TRBD1; cdr3_aa: CASSVALSGQRNTGELFF; cdr3_nt: TGTGCCAGCAGCGTAGCATTGTCGGGACAGCGAAACACCGGGGAGCTGTTTTTT
v_call: TRBV9; j_call: TRBJ2-3; clone_size: .; d_call: TRBD1; cdr3_aa: CASSKTTGGGTDTQYF; cdr3_nt: TGTGCCAGCAGCAAAACGACAGGGGGAGGGACAGATACGCAGTATTTT
v_call: TRBV7-2; j_call: TRBJ1-3; clone_size: few; d_call: .; cdr3_aa: CASSPQRISGNTIYF; cdr3_nt: TGTGCCAGCAGCCCCCAGAGGATCTCTGGAAACACCATATATTTT
v_call: TRBV4-1; j_call: TRBJ1-1; clone_size: .; d_call: .; cdr3_aa: CASSQVGGRRAENTEAFF; cdr3_nt: TGCGCCAGCAGCCAAGTTGGGGGGAGGCGGGCGGAGAACACTGAAGCTTTCTTT
v_call: TRBV20-1; j_call: TRBJ1-2; clone_size: .; d_call: .; cdr3_aa: CSATERSGYTF; cdr3_nt: TGCAGTGCTACCGAGAGATCGGGCTACACCTTC
v_call: TRBV4-1; j_call: TRBJ1-1; clone_size: .; d_call: .; cdr3_aa: CASSPRQMNTEAFF; cdr3_nt: TGCGCCAGCAGCCCGCGACAGATGAACACTGAAGCTTTCTTT
v_call: TRBV21-1; j_call: TRBJ1-6; clone_size: .; d_call: .; cdr3_aa: CASSQRQGSPLHF; cdr3_nt: TGTGCCAGCAGCCAGAGACAGGGTTCACCCCTCCACTTT
v_call: TRBV6-5; j_call: TRBJ1-1; clone_size: .; d_call: .; cdr3_aa: CASDPGGWAEAFF; cdr3_nt: TGTGCCAGCGATCCGGGGGGTTGGGCTGAAGCTTTCTTT
v_call: TRBV27; j_call: TRBJ1-2; clone_size: few; d_call: TRBD1; cdr3_aa: CASTTGRGTGDYGYTF; cdr3_nt: TGTGCCAGCACCACTGGAAGGGGGACAGGAGACTATGGCTACACCTTC
v_call: TRBV5-8; j_call: TRBJ2-3; clone_size: few; d_call: TRBD2; cdr3_aa: CASRSGKLAGASTDTQYF; cdr3_nt: TGTGCCAGCAGATCAGGGAAGCTAGCGGGGGCTAGCACAGATACGCAGTATTTT
v_call: TRBV10-3; j_call: TRBJ2-5; clone_size: .; d_call: .; cdr3_aa: CAISDTGTLRETQYF; cdr3_nt: TGTGCCATCAGTGATACAGGGACCCTCCGGGAGACCCAGTACTTC
v_call: TRBV18; j_call: TRBJ2-7; clone_size: .; d_call: TRBD1; cdr3_aa: CASSKTGGSSYEQYF; cdr3_nt: TGTGCCAGCTCGAAAACAGGGGGCTCGTCGTACGAGCAGTACTTC
v_call: TRBV5-6; j_call: TRBJ1-6; clone_size: .; d_call: TRBD1; cdr3_aa: CASSGEGQGNSPLHF; cdr3_nt: TGTGCCAGCAGCGGAGAGGGACAGGGTAATTCACCCCTCCACTTT
v_call: TRBV18; j_call: TRBJ1-2; clone_size: .; d_call: .; cdr3_aa: CASSPDRLLGGYTF; cdr3_nt: TGTGCCAGCTCACCCGACAGGCTGTTGGGTGGCTACACCTTC
v_call: TRBV6-5; j_call: TRBJ2-7; clone_size: .; d_call: TRBD1; cdr3_aa: CASSQTGSSYEQYF; cdr3_nt: TGTGCCAGCAGTCAGACAGGGAGCTCCTACGAGCAGTACTTC
v_call: TRBV5-8; j_call: TRBJ2-1; clone_size: .; d_call: TRBD2; cdr3_aa: CASSLDLAGNNEQFF; cdr3_nt: TGTGCCAGCAGCCTGGACCTAGCGGGCAACAATGAGCAGTTCTTC
v_call: TRBV15; j_call: TRBJ2-7; clone_size: .; d_call: TRBD1; cdr3_aa: CATSRGGTGSSYEQYF; cdr3_nt: TGTGCCACCAGCAGAGGAGGGACAGGTAGCTCCTACGAGCAGTACTTC
v_call: TRBV3-1/TRBV3-2; j_call: TRBJ2-5; clone_size: .; d_call: TRBD2; cdr3_aa: CASSPGLAETQYF; cdr3_nt: TGTGCCAGCAGCCCTGGACTAGCAGAGACCCAGTACTTC